The entry below describes one T cell receptor beta chain. Germline V gives CDR1 SGHVS, CDR2 FQNEAQ. This CDR3 is 17 amino acids long. Trimming took off 1 base at V and 0 bases at J, with 16 bases between the two ends. This record belongs to a study of beta chain features in type 1 diabetes. Since all of the isolated RNA was reverse transcribed, expressed TCRB transcripts were what got sequenced. Clones were read by immunoSEQ multiplex PCR, and TCRdb kept only the in-frame ones, dropping some. This table holds 390,000 or so clones, approximately 14% found once. The sequence came from a man aged 25-45 years in good health. The source material was naive CD4+ T cells from blood. J is TRBJ2-7 and V is TRBV7-8; maybe TRBD2 (6 bases). This chain's CDR3 is CASSLEVSGLSSYEQYF. Written as DNA, the CDR3 is TGTGCCAGCAGCTTAGAAGTTAGCGGATTAAGCTCCTACGAGCAGTACTTC.